What follows are 18 T cell receptor beta chains derived from one specimen sequenced in a study of blood T cell repertoires in COVID-19. Data came from immunoSEQ multiplex PCR; TCRdb stores just in-frame clones and leaves some out. The profile shows about 150,000 clones, around 73% of them singletons. Sequences were obtained from PBMCs or T cells enriched from blood (not recorded which). These receptors all come from a woman aged 50 to 60 who had recovered from COVID-19.

The chain employs TRBV9 and TRBJ2-1; 8 nucleotides agree with TRBD2. Germline lookup yields CDR1 SGDLS and CDR2 YYNGEE. This CDR3 region has 15 residues. The junction had 3 bases not matched to a gene; V was cut back by 4 bases and J by 0 bases. The CDR3 reads CASSISGDSYNEQFF. In DNA, the CDR3 is TGTGCCAGCAGCATTAGCGGGGACTCCTACAATGAGCAGTTCTTC.

For this clone: The sample contains more than one DNA sequence encoding this CDR3. The V gene is TRBV28, the J gene TRBJ1-1; 7 nucleotides agree with TRBD1. J lost 3 bases, V lost 3 bases, and 7 bases had no gene match. The length of the CDR3 is 15 residues. Germline CDR1 and CDR2: MDHEN and SYDVKM. As DNA, the CDR3 is TGTGCCAGCAGTTTCGGCAGGGGGTGGTACACTGAAGCTTTCTTT. Protein: CASSFGRGWYTEAFF.

The chain links TRBV27 to TRBJ2-2, with TRBD2 as a possible D gene (5 bases). This CDR3 spans 17 amino acids. Per germline, CDR1 MNHEY and CDR2 SMNVEV (reference sequence). V was trimmed by 3 bases and J by 2 bases, leaving 16 bases between them. CDR3 nucleotides: TGTGCCAGCAGTTTTGAGGGTAACACAAAAAACACCGGGGAGCTGTTTTTT. As protein: CASSFEGNTKNTGELFF.

This clone was counted at least ten times. This chain's CDR3 is CASTLQGVTGELFF. The CDR3 nucleotides are TGCGCCAGCACCCTACAGGGAGTAACCGGGGAGCTGTTTTTT. This chain links TRBV10-2 with TRBJ2-2; D may be TRBD1 (6 bases). Germline CDR1 WSHSY, CDR2 SAAADI. There are 14 residues in the CDR3. V was shortened by 7 bases and J by 5 bases, with 14 bases between the two germline ends.

The CDR3 sequence: CASSEGTGVNTEAFF. CDR3 coding DNA: TGTGCCAGCAGTGAAGGAACAGGGGTGAACACTGAAGCTTTCTTT. The V and J genes are TRBV2 and TRBJ1-1; 7 positions agree with TRBD1. V dropped 1 base and J dropped 0; count of bases not matched to a gene: 2. In germline, CDR1 is SNHLY, CDR2 FYNNEI. There are 15 residues in the CDR3.

Only a few counts were recorded for this clone. This chain uses TRBV5-4 with TRBJ2-3; 7 bases line up with TRBD2. Looked up from germline, CDR1 is SGHNT and CDR2 is YYREEE (reference sequence). Trimming cost V 4 bases and J 1 base; bases outside gene matches: 9. The CDR3 spans 16 residues. This CDR3 is CASSLGGGSRTDTQYF. The DNA of the CDR3 is TGTGCCAGCAGCCTGGGGGGAGGGAGCCGCACAGATACGCAGTATTTT.

The chain couples TRBV1 to TRBJ1-6; the table's D gene call, TRBD1, was not cross checked with the DNA. TRBV1 is marked as a pseudogene. The CDR3 is made up of 17 amino acids. CDR3 amino acids: CTSSQERGHSYNSPLHF. The CDR3 DNA reads as TGCACCAGCAGCCAAGAGAGAGGACATTCCTATAATTCACCCCTCCACTTT.

This CDR3 is CASSLERGVESPLHF. The CDR3 nucleotides read TGTGCCAGCAGCTTAGAAAGGGGCGTAGAATCACCCCTCCACTTT. V and J are TRBV7-9 and TRBJ1-6; D is perhaps TRBD1 (5 bases). CDR1 SEHNR and CDR2 FQNEAQ come from the germline V gene (reference sequence). The CDR3 is 15 amino acids. Between the trimmed V and J ends, which lost 1 base and 10 bases, there was a span of 14 bases. The whole variable domain, remainder taken from reference TRBV7-9 and TRBJ1-6, is DTGVSQNPRHKITKRGQNVTFRCDPISEHNRLYWYRQTLGQGPEFLTYFQNEAQLEKSRLLSDRFSAERPKGSFSTLEIQRTEQGDSAMYLCASSLERGVESPLHFGNGTRLTVT.

The J gene is TRBJ2-7, the V gene TRBV6-5; TRBD2 matches 7 bases. CDR3 length equals 13 residues. V dropped 6 bases and J dropped 5; count of bases not matched to a gene: 7. From germline, CDR1 is MNHEY and CDR2 SVGAGI. In DNA form, the CDR3 reads TGTGCCAGCAGCGAGGCGGGGGTCCACGAGCAGTACGTC. Protein product: CASSEAGVHEQYV.

The gene calls are TRBV6-4 and TRBJ1-2; D gene ambiguous. The V end was cut by 2 bases, the J end by 1 base, with 14 bases between. Germline CDR1 is MRHNA and CDR2 is SNTAGT. There are 16 residues in the CDR3. The CDR3 is CASSDVMNTNNYGYTF. Here the CDR3 DNA reads TGTGCCAGCAGTGACGTGATGAACACCAATAACTATGGCTACACCTTC.

This rearrangement joins TRBV28 to TRBJ1-2; D possibly corresponds to TRBD1 (5 bases). The CDR3 runs 15 residues. V lost 5 bases, J lost 0 bases, and 13 bases lay in between. Germline loops: CDR1 MDHEN, CDR2 SYDVKM. CDR3 coding DNA: TGTGCCAGCAGTCCACTACAGGACCCTAACTATGGCTACACCTTC. Residues: CASSPLQDPNYGYTF.

The chain employs TRBV5-1 and TRBJ2-1, with TRBD2 matching 8 bases. V was pared by 0 bases and J by 5 bases, with 4 bases of the junction left unmatched. Germline assignment: CDR1 SGHRS and CDR2 YFSETQ. The CDR3 totals 15 residues. The CDR3 nucleotides are TGCGCCAGCAGCTTGGCCCCAGCGGGGGACAATGAGCAGTTCTTC. It codes for CASSLAPAGDNEQFF.

J is TRBJ2-1 and V is TRBV3-1 (or the pseudogene TRBV3-2); 9 bases are shared with TRBD1. V was pared by 3 bases and J by 3 bases, with 3 bases of the junction left unmatched. Germline V lookup: CDR1 LGHDT, CDR2 YNNKEL (reference sequence). The CDR3 sequence is 15 residues long. The CDR3 coding sequence is TGTGCCAGCAGCCACGACAGGGGGGACTACAATGAGCAGTTCTTC. Protein product: CASSHDRGDYNEQFF.

V usage is TRBV24-1 and J usage is TRBJ2-3; the D gene is possibly TRBD2 (6 bases). The V gene's germline CDR1 is KGHDR and CDR2 SFDVKD. This CDR3 is 18 amino acids long. The V end lost 4 bases, the J end lost 4 bases, and 23 bases lay between the germline ends. The CDR3: CATSDPTPPGTSPDTQYF. CDR3 coding DNA: TGTGCCACCAGTGACCCGACCCCCCCCGGGACTTCCCCAGATACGCAGTATTTT.

The chain carries TRBV9 and TRBJ2-5; 8 bases line up with TRBD2. Trimming removed 0 bases from V and 4 bases from J; junction bases left unmatched: 8. The CDR3 is made up of 16 amino acids. CDR1 SGDLS and CDR2 YYNGEE come from the germline V gene. CDR3 amino acids: CASSVGSGGPIETQYF. The CDR3 DNA follows: TGTGCCAGCAGCGTAGGGAGCGGGGGACCCATAGAGACCCAGTACTTC.

This sequence joins TRBV19 and TRBJ1-2, with D possibly matching TRBD1 (6 bases). Germline CDR1 and CDR2: LNHDA and SQIVND (reference sequence). V was pared by 5 bases and J by 6 bases, with 16 bases between. The CDR3 is made up of 14 amino acids. The chain's CDR3 is CASSLGDRTHGYTF. CDR3 bases: TGTGCCAGTAGTCTGGGAGACAGGACGCATGGCTACACCTTC.

V usage is TRBV5-3 and J usage is TRBJ1-1, with D perhaps matching TRBD1 (5 bases). TRBV5-3 has ORF status, its function being uncertain. Trimming stripped 0 bases from V and 6 bases from J, with 15 bases between. The CDR3 loop spans 15 amino acids. The CDR3 bases are TGTGCCAGAAGCTTGGTGCACAGGCTCGGCGCTGAAGCTTTCTTT. It translates to CARSLVHRLGAEAFF.

This chain connects TRBV7-2 to TRBJ2-7; 8 bases match TRBD1. Germline CDR1 is SGHTA and CDR2 is FQGNSA. The CDR3 runs 12 residues. Germline trimming cut 6 bases from V and 6 bases from J; bases unmatched to any gene: 4. The CDR3 DNA follows: TGTGCCAGCAGGCCCGGACAGGGCGAGCAGTACTTC. Translated: CASRPGQGEQYF.